This T cell receptor beta chain was sequenced in a study of blood T cell repertoires in COVID-19. Study overall: Both acute and convalescent COVID-19 samples were obtained from the United States, Italy and Spain. T cells, B-cell-depleted T cells, or PBMCs supplied cDNA or gDNA.

Original processing methods: Quantification of nucleated cells was approximated via reference gene primer amplification. TCRdb keeps only in-frame clones here, not all; method: immunoSEQ multiplex PCR. Clonal size and the V and J genes are those of that table, whereas D and trimming came from the DNA. The sample lists some 80,000 clones; approximately 90% were seen once. Germline trimming cut 7 bases from V and 0 bases from J; bases unmatched to any gene: 7. The CDR3 runs to 16 residues. Germline V gene data show CDR1 as ENHRY and CDR2 as SYGVKD. The sample consisted of peripheral blood. This receptor was obtained from a woman older than 75 with acute or convalescent COVID-19. V gene TRBV10-3 combines with J gene TRBJ2-1; the match to TRBD2 covers 9 bases. The CDR3 protein is CAIMTSGGSSYNEQFF. CDR3 nucleotide sequence: TGTGCCATCATGACTAGCGGAGGAAGCTCCTACAATGAGCAGTTCTTC.